The 32 T cell receptor beta chains below all came from one sample that was sequenced in a study of CXCR3-negative and CXCR3-positive naive CD8 T cells. Each TRB cDNA library was prepared by 5' RACE (with UMI labels). TCRdb re-called the 5' RACE reads; every CDR3 protein appears as one record, without DNA. This sample's clone table lists roughly 100,000 distinct CDR3 sequences. The sequencing sample was made of naive CXCR3- CD8+ T cells from blood. Subset noted: CD45RO-CCR7+CD27+CD95- naive CD8+ T cells lacking CXCR3 (TNR3-). All receptors come from a human donor in good health. Some clones in this sample may be carry-over from other donors' samples.

The rearrangement links TRBV5-4 to TRBJ2-5; without DNA, the TCRdb call of TRBD1 cannot be checked. CDR1 is SGHNT, CDR2 YYREEE, per germline (reference sequence). The CDR3 runs 14 residues. CDR3 region: CASSLRGLQETQYF.

This chain uses TRBV29-1 with TRBJ2-7; checking the TCRdb D call of TRBD1 is not possible without DNA. Per the germline V gene, CDR1 is SQVTM and CDR2 is ANQGSEA. The length of the CDR3 is 14 residues. This CDR3 reads CSVEIRTATYEQYF.

The rearrangement links TRBV20-1 to TRBJ2-1; TCRdb reports TRBD2, a call that lacks DNA to check it against. Germline V gives CDR1 DFQATT, CDR2 SNEGSKA (reference sequence). The CDR3 is 16 residues long. CDR3 sequence: CSARDGAGGPYNEQFF.

The V call is TRBV29-1, the J call TRBJ1-3. CDR1 is SQVTM and CDR2 is ANQGSEA in the germline V gene. The CDR3 runs to 13 residues. CDR3 loop: CSVEEGSGNTIYF.

This chain joins TRBV29-1 and TRBJ2-5; the D gene TCRdb calls, TRBD2, cannot be checked with no DNA. The CDR3 loop spans 16 amino acids. Germline V gene sequence: CDR1 SQVTM, CDR2 ANQGSEA. CDR3 residues: CSVEATSGVAQETQYF.

The V call is TRBV29-1, the J call TRBJ2-1; the TRBD1 assignment by TCRdb is unverifiable without DNA. The CDR3 totals 14 residues. Germline loops: CDR1 SQVTM, CDR2 ANQGSEA. CDR3: CSVEEGGALNEQFF.

The J gene is TRBJ2-5, the V gene TRBV12-3 or TRBV12-4; the TCRdb D gene call, TRBD1, has no DNA to confirm it. The CDR3 totals 15 residues. The CDR3 here is CASTPDRGLKETQYF.

J is TRBJ2-7 and V is TRBV9; the D gene TCRdb calls, TRBD1, cannot be checked with no DNA. There are 15 residues in the CDR3. Germline-derived CDR1 and CDR2 are SGDLS and YYNGEE. CDR3: CASTLRDGGGYEQYF. The full variable domain, in which reference TRBV9 and TRBJ2-7 provide the parts outside the CDR3, is DSGVTQTPKHLITATGQRVTLRCSPRSGDLSVYWYQQSLDQGLQFLIQYYNGEERAKGNILERFSAQQFPDLHSELNLSSLELGDSALYFCASTLRDGGGYEQYFGPGTRLTVT.

The V gene is TRBV5-1, the J gene TRBJ2-1; with no DNA, the TCRdb D assignment of TRBD1 cannot be verified. Germline CDR1 SGHRS, CDR2 YFSETQ. This CDR3 region has 14 residues. CDR3 in amino acids: CASSLQGIINEQFF.

This rearrangement joins TRBV7-9 to TRBJ1-2; TCRdb's D call, TRBD1, is unchecked because there is no DNA. Germline-derived CDR1 and CDR2 are SEHNR and FQNEAQ (reference sequence). This CDR3 region has 14 residues. CDR3 in amino acids: CATIGTEPNYGYTF.

The rearrangement uses TRBV29-1 and TRBJ1-2. Germline V lookup: CDR1 SQVTM, CDR2 ANQGSEA. There are 12 residues in the CDR3. CDR3 sequence: CSVEESSIGYTF.

The V call is TRBV12-3 or TRBV12-4, the J call TRBJ2-2; TCRdb selects TRBD2, and the lack of DNA leaves this call unchecked. The CDR3 loop spans 15 amino acids. Here the CDR3 reads CASSEGLVFTGELFF.

CDR3 in amino acids: CSARGPPVGTSYEQYF. The gene calls are TRBV20-1 and TRBJ2-7; as DNA is missing, the TRBD2 call by TCRdb cannot be tested. CDR3 length equals 16 residues. The germline gives CDR1 DFQATT, CDR2 SNEGSKA (reference sequence).

V and J are TRBV25-1 and TRBJ1-5; absent DNA, TCRdb's TRBD1 call cannot be checked. Germline values: CDR1 MGHDK, CDR2 SYGVNS. The CDR3 consists of 17 residues. The CDR3 spells CASDVIPGQGSDQPQHF.

This chain links TRBV11-2 with TRBJ2-5; with no DNA, the TCRdb D assignment of TRBD2 cannot be verified. Germline lookup yields CDR1 SGHAT and CDR2 FQNNGV. This CDR3 spans 15 amino acids. CDR3 sequence: CASSPISGGGETQYF.

The chain carries TRBV2 and TRBJ1-1. The CDR3 is 13 residues long. Germline V gene lookup returns CDR1 SNHLY and CDR2 FYNNEI. CDR3 protein: CASSSAVATEAFF. The variable domain in full, completed from reference TRBV2 and TRBJ1-1, reads EPEVTQTPSHQVTQMGQEVILRCVPISNHLYFYWYRQILGQKVEFLVSFYNNEISEKSEIFDDQFSVERPDGSNFTLKIRSTKLEDSAMYFCASSSAVATEAFFGQGTRLTVV.

The chain carries TRBV27 and TRBJ2-7; TCRdb's D call, TRBD2, is unchecked because there is no DNA. The CDR3 length is 14 residues. Germline V lookup: CDR1 MNHEY, CDR2 SMNVEV (reference sequence). The CDR3 sequence is CASSLGAGGYEQYF.

V usage is TRBV5-1 and J usage is TRBJ1-1. Germline V gene sequence: CDR1 SGHRS, CDR2 YFSETQ. This CDR3 is built from 13 residues. CDR3 protein: CASSLRGRTEAFF.

The chain couples TRBV10-1 to TRBJ2-7; checking the TCRdb D call of TRBD1 is not possible without DNA. This CDR3 has 14 residues. CDR1 is WNHNN, CDR2 SYGVQD, per germline (reference sequence). The CDR3 spells CASSDPGLSYEQYF.

This chain links TRBV7-6 with TRBJ1-1; TCRdb returns TRBD1, unconfirmable since there is no DNA. CDR3 size: 20 residues. Germline CDR1 SGHVS, CDR2 FNYEAQ. CDR3 protein: CASSLSASWPRGGRATEAFF.

This chain links TRBV29-1 with TRBJ2-4; TCRdb proposes TRBD1, but this gene call is untestable without DNA. Germline V lookup: CDR1 SQVTM, CDR2 ANQGSEA. The CDR3 length is 13 residues. CDR3: CSVAGQGKNIQYF.

The chain joins TRBV6-1 to TRBJ2-3; no DNA is available, so the TRBD2 call from TCRdb remains unchecked. The CDR3 length is 16 residues. CDR1 and CDR2 from the germline V gene are MNHNS and SASEGT. The CDR3 reads CASTSGVTSGIYTQYF.

The V and J genes are TRBV5-6 and TRBJ2-2; as DNA is missing, the TRBD1 call by TCRdb cannot be tested. CDR1 and CDR2 (germline): SGHDT, YYEEEE. The length of the CDR3 is 15 residues. CDR3 sequence reads: CASSPAGEYTGELFF.

The rearrangement joins TRBV20-1 to TRBJ2-3; TCRdb lists TRBD2, though no DNA is available to test this call. The CDR3 has 12 residues. Germline loops: CDR1 DFQATT, CDR2 SNEGSKA (reference sequence). The CDR3 loop reads CSAIQEGDTQYF.

The chain is built from TRBV19 and TRBJ2-1; TCRdb outputs TRBD1, but without DNA this stays unchecked. The CDR3 totals 15 residues. Germline CDR1 and CDR2: LNHDA and SQIVND (reference sequence). The CDR3 region is CASSMGGSSYNEQFF.

The chain links TRBV7-9 to TRBJ1-1. Germline V lookup: CDR1 SEHNR, CDR2 FQNEAQ (reference sequence). The CDR3 has 13 amino acids. CDR3 loop: CASSVSGSPEAFF.

This chain uses TRBV7-3 with TRBJ2-5; without DNA, the TCRdb call of TRBD2 cannot be checked. This CDR3 comprises 14 residues. The germline gives CDR1 SGHTA, CDR2 FQGTGA. The CDR3 reads CASSPAGGQETQYF.

V is TRBV5-1 and J is TRBJ2-7. The CDR3 consists of 14 residues. Germline CDR1 SGHRS, CDR2 YFSETQ. The CDR3: CASSLAGIKVEQYF.

This chain connects TRBV7-6 to TRBJ2-1. This CDR3 region has 12 residues. From germline, CDR1 is SGHVS and CDR2 FNYEAQ. CDR3 sequence reads: CASSLVGSEQFF.

This chain joins TRBV20-1 and TRBJ1-1; the TRBD1 assignment by TCRdb is unverifiable without DNA. The CDR3 loop spans 12 amino acids. Germline V CDR1 and CDR2: DFQATT, SNEGSKA (reference sequence). This chain's CDR3 is CIVPGQGLYPSF.

V and J are TRBV29-1 and TRBJ2-1; TCRdb's D call, TRBD2, is unchecked because there is no DNA. Germline loops: CDR1 SQVTM, CDR2 ANQGSEA. The CDR3 has 18 amino acids. The CDR3 sequence is CSVESTGLAGGPYNEQFF.

The V and J genes are TRBV5-6 and TRBJ2-2; the D call from TCRdb, TRBD1, cannot be confirmed without DNA. From germline, CDR1 is SGHDT and CDR2 YYEEEE. CDR3 length: 19 residues. The CDR3 loop reads CASSPGTGGSWFETGELFF.